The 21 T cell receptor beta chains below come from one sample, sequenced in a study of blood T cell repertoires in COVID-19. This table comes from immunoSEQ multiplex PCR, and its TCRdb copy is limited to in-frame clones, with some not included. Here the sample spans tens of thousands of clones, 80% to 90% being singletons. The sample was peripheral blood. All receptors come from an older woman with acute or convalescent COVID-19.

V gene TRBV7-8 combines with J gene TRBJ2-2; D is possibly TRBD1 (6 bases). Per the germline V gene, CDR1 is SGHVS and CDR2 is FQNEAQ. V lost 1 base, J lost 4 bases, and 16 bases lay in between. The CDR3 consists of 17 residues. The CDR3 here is CASSLEPQGLSTGELFF. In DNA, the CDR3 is TGTGCCAGCAGCTTAGAACCCCAGGGGTTGAGCACCGGGGAGCTGTTTTTT.

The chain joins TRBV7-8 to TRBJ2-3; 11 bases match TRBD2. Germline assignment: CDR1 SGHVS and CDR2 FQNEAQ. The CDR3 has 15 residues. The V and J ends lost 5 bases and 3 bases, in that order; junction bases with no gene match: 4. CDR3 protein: CASSMRLAGTDTQYF. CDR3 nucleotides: TGTGCCAGCAGCATGAGACTAGCGGGGACAGATACGCAGTATTTT.

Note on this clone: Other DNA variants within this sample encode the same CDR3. The CDR3 spells CSARSGHEQYV. CDR3 DNA: TGCAGTGCTAGGAGCGGCCACGAGCAGTACGTC. The V and J genes are TRBV20-1 and TRBJ2-7, with D possibly being TRBD2 (5 bases). V was shortened by 3 bases and J by 5 bases, with 8 bases between the two germline ends. There are 11 residues in the CDR3. Germline V gene lookup returns CDR1 DFQATT and CDR2 SNEGSKA (reference sequence).

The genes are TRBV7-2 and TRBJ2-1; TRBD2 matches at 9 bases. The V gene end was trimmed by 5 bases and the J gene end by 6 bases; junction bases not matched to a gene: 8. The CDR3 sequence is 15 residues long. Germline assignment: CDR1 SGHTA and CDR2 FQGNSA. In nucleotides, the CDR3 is TGTGCCAGCAGCCCACCCGGACTAGCGCTCAATGAGCAGTTCTTC. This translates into CASSPPGLALNEQFF.

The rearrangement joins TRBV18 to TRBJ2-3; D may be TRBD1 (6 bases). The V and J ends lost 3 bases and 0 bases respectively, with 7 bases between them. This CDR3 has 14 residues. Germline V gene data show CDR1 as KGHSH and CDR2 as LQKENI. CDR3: CASSPDSSTDTQYF. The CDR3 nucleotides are TGTGCCAGCTCACCGGACAGTAGCACAGATACGCAGTATTTT.

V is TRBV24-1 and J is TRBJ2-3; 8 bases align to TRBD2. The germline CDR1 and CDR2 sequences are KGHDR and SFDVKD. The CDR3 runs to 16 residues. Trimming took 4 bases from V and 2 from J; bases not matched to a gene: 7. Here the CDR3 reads CATSEAGTRATDTQYF. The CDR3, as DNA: TGTGCCACCAGTGAAGCCGGGACTAGGGCCACAGATACGCAGTATTTT.

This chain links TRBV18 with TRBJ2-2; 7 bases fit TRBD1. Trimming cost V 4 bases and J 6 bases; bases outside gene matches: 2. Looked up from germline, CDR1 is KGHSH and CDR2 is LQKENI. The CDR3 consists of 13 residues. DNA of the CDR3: TGTGCCAGCTCACAGACAGGGCCCGGGGAGCTGTTTTTT. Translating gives CASSQTGPGELFF.

Here the CDR3 DNA reads TGTGCCACCGAACAGGGGGCAATAGATACGCAGTATTTT. Translated: CATEQGAIDTQYF. The J gene is TRBJ2-3, the V gene TRBV10-3; 9 positions agree with TRBD1. The J segment lost 5 bases and the V segment lost 10 bases, leaving 7 bases of the junction unmatched. CDR1 is ENHRY and CDR2 is SYGVKD in the germline V gene. The CDR3 has 13 residues.

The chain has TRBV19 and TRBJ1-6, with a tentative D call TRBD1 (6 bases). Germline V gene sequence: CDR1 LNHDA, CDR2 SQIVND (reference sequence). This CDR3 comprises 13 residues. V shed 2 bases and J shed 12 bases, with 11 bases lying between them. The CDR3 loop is CASSIKGRGPLHF. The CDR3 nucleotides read TGTGCCAGTAGTATAAAGGGCAGGGGACCCCTCCACTTT.

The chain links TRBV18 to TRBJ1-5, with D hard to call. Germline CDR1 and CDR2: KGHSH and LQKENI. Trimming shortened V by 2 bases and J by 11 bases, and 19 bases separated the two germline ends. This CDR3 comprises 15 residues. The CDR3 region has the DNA TGTGCCAGCTCACCAAGCGGAGGTAGATCAGCGACCCAGCATTTT. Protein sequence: CASSPSGGRSATQHF.

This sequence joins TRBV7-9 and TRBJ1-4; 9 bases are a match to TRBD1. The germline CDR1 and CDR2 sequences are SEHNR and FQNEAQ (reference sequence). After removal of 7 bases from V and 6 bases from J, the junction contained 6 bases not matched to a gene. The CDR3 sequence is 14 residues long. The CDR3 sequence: CASIQGASDEKLFF. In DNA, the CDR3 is TGTGCCAGCATACAGGGGGCATCGGATGAAAAACTGTTTTTT.

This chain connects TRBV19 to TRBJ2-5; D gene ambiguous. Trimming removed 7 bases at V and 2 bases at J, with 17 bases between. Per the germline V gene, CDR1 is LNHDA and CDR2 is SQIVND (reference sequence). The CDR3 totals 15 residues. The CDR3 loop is CASTQTDTRQETQYF. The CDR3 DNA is TGTGCCAGTACCCAAACCGACACCCGACAAGAGACCCAGTACTTC.

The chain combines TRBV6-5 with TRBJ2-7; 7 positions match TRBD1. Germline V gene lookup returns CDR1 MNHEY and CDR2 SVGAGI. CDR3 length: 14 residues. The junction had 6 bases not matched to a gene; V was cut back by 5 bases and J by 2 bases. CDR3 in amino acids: CASSTNRGTYEQYV. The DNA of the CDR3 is TGTGCCAGCAGTACAAACAGGGGAACCTACGAGCAGTACGTC.

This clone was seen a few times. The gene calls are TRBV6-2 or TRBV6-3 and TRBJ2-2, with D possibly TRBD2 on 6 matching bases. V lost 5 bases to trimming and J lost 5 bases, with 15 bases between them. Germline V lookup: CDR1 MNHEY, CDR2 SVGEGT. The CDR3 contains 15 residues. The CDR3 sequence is CASSRDSKRTGELFF. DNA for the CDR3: TGTGCCAGCAGTCGGGACTCCAAGAGGACCGGGGAGCTGTTTTTT.

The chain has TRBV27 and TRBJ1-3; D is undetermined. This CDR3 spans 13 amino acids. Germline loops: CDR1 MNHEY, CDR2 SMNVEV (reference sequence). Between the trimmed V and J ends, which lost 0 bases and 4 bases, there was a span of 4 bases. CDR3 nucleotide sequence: TGTGCCAGCAGTTTATCGGCCGGAAACACCATATATTTT. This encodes CASSLSAGNTIYF.

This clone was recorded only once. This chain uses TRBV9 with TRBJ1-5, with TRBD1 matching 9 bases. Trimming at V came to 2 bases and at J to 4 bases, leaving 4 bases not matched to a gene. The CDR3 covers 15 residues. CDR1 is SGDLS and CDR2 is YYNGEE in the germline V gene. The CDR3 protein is CASSVTGGVNQPQHF. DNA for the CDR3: TGTGCCAGCAGCGTGACAGGGGGGGTGAATCAGCCCCAGCATTTT.

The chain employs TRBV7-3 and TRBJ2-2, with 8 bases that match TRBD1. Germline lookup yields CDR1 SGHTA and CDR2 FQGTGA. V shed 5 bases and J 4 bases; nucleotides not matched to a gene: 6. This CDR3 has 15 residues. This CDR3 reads CASSPGTGRTGELFF. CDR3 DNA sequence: TGTGCCAGCAGCCCAGGGACAGGCCGCACCGGGGAGCTGTTTTTT.

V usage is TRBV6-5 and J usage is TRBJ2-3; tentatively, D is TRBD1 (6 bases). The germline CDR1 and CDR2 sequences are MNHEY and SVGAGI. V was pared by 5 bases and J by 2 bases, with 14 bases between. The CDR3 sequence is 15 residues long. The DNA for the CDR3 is TGTGCCAGCAGTACCCGACAGGAGTTCACAGATACGCAGTATTTT. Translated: CASSTRQEFTDTQYF.

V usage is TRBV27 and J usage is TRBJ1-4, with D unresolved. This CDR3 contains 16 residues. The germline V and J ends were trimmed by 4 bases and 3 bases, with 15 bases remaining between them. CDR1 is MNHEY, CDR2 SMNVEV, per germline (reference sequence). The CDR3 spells CASSSHQDIANEKLFF. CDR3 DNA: TGTGCCAGCAGTTCCCACCAGGATATCGCTAATGAAAAACTGTTTTTT.

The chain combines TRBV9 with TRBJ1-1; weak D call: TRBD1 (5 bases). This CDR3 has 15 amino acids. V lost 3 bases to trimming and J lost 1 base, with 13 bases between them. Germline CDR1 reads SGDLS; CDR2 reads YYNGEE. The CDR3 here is CASSARGTKNTEAFF. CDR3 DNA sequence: TGTGCCAGCAGCGCAAGGGGCACTAAGAACACTGAAGCTTTCTTT. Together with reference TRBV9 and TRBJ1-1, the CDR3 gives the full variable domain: DSGVTQTPKHLITATGQRVTLRCSPRSGDLSVYWYQQSLDQGLQFLIQYYNGEERAKGNILERFSAQQFPDLHSELNLSSLELGDSALYFCASSARGTKNTEAFFGQGTRLTVV.

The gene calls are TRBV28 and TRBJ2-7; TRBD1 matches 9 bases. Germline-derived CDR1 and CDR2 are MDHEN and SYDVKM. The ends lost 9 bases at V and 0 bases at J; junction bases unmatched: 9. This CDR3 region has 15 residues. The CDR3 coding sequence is TGTGCCAGGTGGGACAGGGCGGAAAGCTCCTACGAGCAGTACGTC. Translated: CARWDRAESSYEQYV.